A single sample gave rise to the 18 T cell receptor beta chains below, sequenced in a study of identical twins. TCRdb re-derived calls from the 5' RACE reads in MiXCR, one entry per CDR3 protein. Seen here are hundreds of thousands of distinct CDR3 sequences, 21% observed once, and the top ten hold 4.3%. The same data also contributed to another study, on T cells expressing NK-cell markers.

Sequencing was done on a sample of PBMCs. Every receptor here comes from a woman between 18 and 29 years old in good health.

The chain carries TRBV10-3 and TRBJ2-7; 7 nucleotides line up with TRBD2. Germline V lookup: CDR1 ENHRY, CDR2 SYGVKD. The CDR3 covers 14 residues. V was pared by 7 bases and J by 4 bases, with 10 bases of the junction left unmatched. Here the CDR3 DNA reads TGTGCCATCAACCCGACTAGCTCCCCGTACGAGCAGTACTTC. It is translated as CAINPTSSPYEQYF.

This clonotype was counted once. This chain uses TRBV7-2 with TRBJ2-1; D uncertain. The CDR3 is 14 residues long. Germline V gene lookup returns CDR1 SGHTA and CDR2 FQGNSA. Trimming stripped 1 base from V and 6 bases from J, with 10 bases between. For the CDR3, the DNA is TGTGCCAGCAGCTTAGGATTAGAAACCAATGAGCAGTTCTTC. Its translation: CASSLGLETNEQFF. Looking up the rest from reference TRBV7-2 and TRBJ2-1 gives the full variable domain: GAGVSQSPSNKVTEKGKDVELRCDPISGHTALYWYRQSLGQGLEFLIYFQGNSAPDKSGLPSDRFSAERTGGSVSTLTIQRTQQEDSAVYLCASSLGLETNEQFFGPGTRLTVL.

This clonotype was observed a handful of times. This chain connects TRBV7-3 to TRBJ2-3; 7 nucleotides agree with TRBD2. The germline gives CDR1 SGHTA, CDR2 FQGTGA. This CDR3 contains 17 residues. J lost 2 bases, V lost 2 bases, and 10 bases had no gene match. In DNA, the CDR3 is TGTGCCAGCAGCTTATACCCTCTAGCGGCCACCACAGATACGCAGTATTTT. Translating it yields CASSLYPLAATTDTQYF.

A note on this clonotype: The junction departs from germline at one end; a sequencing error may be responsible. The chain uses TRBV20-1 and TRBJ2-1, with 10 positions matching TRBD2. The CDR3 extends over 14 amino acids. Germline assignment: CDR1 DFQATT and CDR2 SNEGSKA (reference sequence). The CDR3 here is CSATKAGGYNELFF. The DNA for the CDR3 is TGCAGTGCCACCAAAGCGGGGGGGTACAATGAGCTGTTCTTC.

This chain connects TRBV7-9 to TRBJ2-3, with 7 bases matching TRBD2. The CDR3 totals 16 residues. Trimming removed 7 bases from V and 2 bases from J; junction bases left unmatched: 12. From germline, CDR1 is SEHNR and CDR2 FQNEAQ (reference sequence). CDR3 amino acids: CASILTSQTYTDTQYF. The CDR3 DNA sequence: TGTGCCAGCATCCTGACTAGCCAAACATACACAGATACGCAGTATTTT.

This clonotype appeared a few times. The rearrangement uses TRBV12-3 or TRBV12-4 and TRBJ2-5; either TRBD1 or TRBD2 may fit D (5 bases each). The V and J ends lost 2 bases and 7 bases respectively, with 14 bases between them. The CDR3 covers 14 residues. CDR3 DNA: TGTGCCAGCAGTTTATCCGGCTCCGGGGCGACCCAGTACTTC. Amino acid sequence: CASSLSGSGATQYF.

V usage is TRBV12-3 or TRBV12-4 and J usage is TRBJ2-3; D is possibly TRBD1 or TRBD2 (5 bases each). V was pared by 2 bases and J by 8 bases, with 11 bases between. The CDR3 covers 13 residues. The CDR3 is CASSLRGDLTQYF. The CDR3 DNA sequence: TGTGCCAGCAGTTTACGAGGGGACCTTACGCAGTATTTT.

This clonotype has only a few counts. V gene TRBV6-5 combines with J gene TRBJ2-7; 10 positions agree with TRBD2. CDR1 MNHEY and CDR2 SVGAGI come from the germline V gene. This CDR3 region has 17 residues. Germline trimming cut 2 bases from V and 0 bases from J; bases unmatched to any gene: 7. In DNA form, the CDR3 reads TGTGCCAGCAGTTACCTGAGCGGGAGGGAGAGCTCCTACGAGCAGTACTTC. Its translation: CASSYLSGRESSYEQYF.

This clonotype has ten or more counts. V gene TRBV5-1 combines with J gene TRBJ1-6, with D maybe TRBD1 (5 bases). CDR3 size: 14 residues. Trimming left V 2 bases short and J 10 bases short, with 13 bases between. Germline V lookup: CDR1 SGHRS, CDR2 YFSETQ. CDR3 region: CASSFPGKDSPLHF. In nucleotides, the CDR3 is TGCGCCAGCAGCTTCCCAGGGAAGGACTCACCCCTCCACTTT.

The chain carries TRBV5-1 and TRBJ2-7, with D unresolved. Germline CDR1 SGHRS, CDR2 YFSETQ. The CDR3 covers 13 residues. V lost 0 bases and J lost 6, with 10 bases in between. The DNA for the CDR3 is TGCGCCAGCAGCTTGGATAGGGCGAGCGAGCAGTACTTC. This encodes CASSLDRASEQYF. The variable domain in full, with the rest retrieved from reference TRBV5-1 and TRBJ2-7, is KAGVTQTPRYLIKTRGQQVTLSCSPISGHRSVSWYQQTPGQGLQFLFEYFSETQRNKGNFPGRFSGRQFSNSRSEMNVSTLELGDSALYLCASSLDRASEQYFGPGTRLTVT.

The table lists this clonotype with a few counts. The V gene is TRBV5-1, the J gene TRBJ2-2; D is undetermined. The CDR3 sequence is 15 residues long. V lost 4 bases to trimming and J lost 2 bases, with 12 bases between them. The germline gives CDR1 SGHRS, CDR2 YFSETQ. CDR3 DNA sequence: TGCGCCAGCAGCCTAGGATCCGGAAACACCGGGGAGCTGTTTTTT. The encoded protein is CASSLGSGNTGELFF.

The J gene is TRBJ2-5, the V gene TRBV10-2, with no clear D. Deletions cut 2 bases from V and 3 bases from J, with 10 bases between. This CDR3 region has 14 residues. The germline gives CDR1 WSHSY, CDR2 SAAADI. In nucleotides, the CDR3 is TGCGCCAGCAGTGAGGGGGTGACAAAAGAGACCCAGTACTTC. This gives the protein CASSEGVTKETQYF.

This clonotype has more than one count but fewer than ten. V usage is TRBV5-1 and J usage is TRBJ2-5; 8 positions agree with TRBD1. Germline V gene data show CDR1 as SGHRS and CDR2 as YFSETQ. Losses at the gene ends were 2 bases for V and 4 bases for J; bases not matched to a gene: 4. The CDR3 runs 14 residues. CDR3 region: CASSFQGQGETQYF. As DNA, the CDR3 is TGCGCCAGCAGCTTCCAAGGACAGGGAGAGACCCAGTACTTC.

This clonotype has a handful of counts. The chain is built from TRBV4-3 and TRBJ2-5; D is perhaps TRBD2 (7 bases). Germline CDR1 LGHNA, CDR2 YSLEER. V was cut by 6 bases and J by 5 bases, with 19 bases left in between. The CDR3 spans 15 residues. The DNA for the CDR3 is TGCGCCAGCAGACGCGGGAGACAGGAGGCCGAGACCCAGTACTTC. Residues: CASRRGRQEAETQYF.

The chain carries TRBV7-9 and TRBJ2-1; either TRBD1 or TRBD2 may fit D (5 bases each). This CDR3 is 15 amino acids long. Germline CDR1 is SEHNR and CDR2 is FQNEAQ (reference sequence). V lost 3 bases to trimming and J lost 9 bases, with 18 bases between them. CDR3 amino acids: CASSFGAGSVSEQFF. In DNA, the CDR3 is TGTGCCAGCAGCTTCGGGGCAGGTAGTGTGAGTGAGCAGTTCTTC.

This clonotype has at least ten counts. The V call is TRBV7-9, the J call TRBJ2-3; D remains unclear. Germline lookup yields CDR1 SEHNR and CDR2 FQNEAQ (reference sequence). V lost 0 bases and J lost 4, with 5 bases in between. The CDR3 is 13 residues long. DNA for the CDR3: TGTGCCAGCAGCTTAGCGGTGGCAGATACGCAGTATTTT. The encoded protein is CASSLAVADTQYF.

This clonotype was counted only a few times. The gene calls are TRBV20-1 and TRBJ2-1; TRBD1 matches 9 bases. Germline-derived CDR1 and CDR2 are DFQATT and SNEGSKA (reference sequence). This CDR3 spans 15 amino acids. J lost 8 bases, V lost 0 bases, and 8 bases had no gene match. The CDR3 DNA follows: TGCAGTGCTAGAGATGGCCGGACAGGGGAGGATGAGCAGTTCTTC. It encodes CSARDGRTGEDEQFF.

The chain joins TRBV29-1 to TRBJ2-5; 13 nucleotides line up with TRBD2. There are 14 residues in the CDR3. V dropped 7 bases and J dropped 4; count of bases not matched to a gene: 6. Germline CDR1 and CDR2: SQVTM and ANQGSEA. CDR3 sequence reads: CSEGGTSGVETQYF. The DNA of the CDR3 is TGCAGCGAAGGGGGGACTAGCGGGGTAGAGACCCAGTACTTC. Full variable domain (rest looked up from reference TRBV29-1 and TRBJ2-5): SAVISQKPSRDICQRGTSLTIQCQVDSQVTMMFWYRQQPGQSLTLIATANQGSEATYESGFVIDKFPISRPNLTFSTLTVSNMSPEDSSIYLCSEGGTSGVETQYFGPGTRLLVL.